Below are 9 T cell receptor beta chains sequenced from a single sample in a study of T cell responses to AZD1222 COVID-19 vaccine. The table came from immunoSEQ multiplex PCR; TCRdb's copy has only in-frame clones and leaves some out. Among 100,000 to 150,000 clones listed, 65% to 90% were seen once. The sample in question was peripheral blood, obtained on day 0 of AZD1222 vaccination. These receptors were collected from an adult in good health.

V and J are TRBV19 and TRBJ2-5; tentatively, D is TRBD1 or TRBD2 (5 bases each). Trimming took 6 bases from V and 2 from J, leaving 13 bases between them. Germline V gene data show CDR1 as LNHDA and CDR2 as SQIVND (reference sequence). This CDR3 is built from 14 residues. The CDR3 protein is CASSPGALQETQYF. Here the CDR3 DNA reads TGTGCCAGTAGCCCCGGGGCTCTTCAAGAGACCCAGTACTTC.

The chain recombines TRBV28 with TRBJ2-1; TRBD1 matches at 11 bases. J lost 6 bases, V lost 4 bases, and 8 bases had no gene match. From germline, CDR1 is MDHEN and CDR2 SYDVKM. This CDR3 spans 16 amino acids. The CDR3 reads CASSSWTGGKVNEQFF. CDR3 nucleotides: TGTGCCAGCAGTTCCTGGACAGGGGGCAAGGTCAATGAGCAGTTCTTC.

V and J are TRBV11-3 and TRBJ2-3; D is unresolved. This CDR3 has 15 amino acids. V shed 5 bases and J shed 0 bases, with 12 bases lying between them. CDR1 SGHNT and CDR2 YENEEA come from the germline V gene. CDR3: CASSRTFGSTDTQYF. CDR3 DNA: TGTGCCAGCAGCCGGACCTTCGGTAGCACAGATACGCAGTATTTT. Supplemented by reference TRBV11-3 and TRBJ2-3, the full variable domain reads EAGVVQSPRYKIIEKKQPVAFWCNPISGHNTLYWYLQNLGQGPELLIRYENEEAVDDSQLPKDRFSAERLKGVDSTLKIQPAELGDSAVYLCASSRTFGSTDTQYFGPGTRLTVL.

This chain joins TRBV12-3 or TRBV12-4 and TRBJ2-1; D is unclear. This CDR3 comprises 13 residues. Trimming stripped 3 bases from V and 3 bases from J, with 6 bases between. CDR3 DNA sequence: TGTGCCAGCAGTTTGAGCAGCTACAATGAGCAGTTCTTC. Its protein is CASSLSSYNEQFF.

This clone was found a few times. Here the CDR3 DNA reads TGTGCCAGCAGCCTCGGACAGGAAGTTGGCTACACCTTC. It translates to CASSLGQEVGYTF. The genes are TRBV3-1 (or the pseudogene TRBV3-2) and TRBJ1-2; 7 positions match TRBD1. Trimming at V came to 4 bases and at J to 7 bases, leaving 6 bases not matched to a gene. This CDR3 spans 13 amino acids. Looked up from germline, CDR1 is LGHDT and CDR2 is YNNKEL (reference sequence).

The V gene is TRBV28, the J gene TRBJ2-1, with a weak D call TRBD2 (5 bases). V was pared by 7 bases and J by 10 bases, with 8 bases between. From germline, CDR1 is MDHEN and CDR2 SYDVKM. This CDR3 has 10 residues. This CDR3 is CASMRREQFF. The CDR3, as DNA: TGTGCCAGCATGAGGAGGGAGCAGTTCTTC.

The table lists this clone with a few counts. This chain links TRBV28 with TRBJ2-7; a weak D match, TRBD2 (6 bases). Trimming removed 8 bases at V and 2 bases at J, with 16 bases between. CDR1 is MDHEN and CDR2 is SYDVKM in the germline V gene. The CDR3 runs 14 residues. Here the CDR3 DNA reads TGTGCCAGCCTTTCTAGCGCCCAAACCTACGAGCAGTACTTC. It translates to CASLSSAQTYEQYF.

The rearrangement links TRBV10-1 to TRBJ2-3, with 9 bases that match TRBD2. CDR1 and CDR2 (germline): WNHNN, SYGVQD (reference sequence). The V gene end was trimmed by 4 bases and the J gene end by 8 bases; junction bases not matched to a gene: 10. This CDR3 is 15 amino acids long. The CDR3 region is CASSVPSGAGVTQYF. For the CDR3, the DNA is TGCGCCAGCAGTGTCCCTAGCGGGGCAGGGGTTACGCAGTATTTT.

This chain connects TRBV11-2 to TRBJ2-1, with 10 nucleotides matching TRBD2. V shed 2 bases and J 8 bases; nucleotides not matched to a gene: 6. The CDR3 is made up of 15 amino acids. Germline V gives CDR1 SGHAT, CDR2 FQNNGV. The CDR3 spells CASSLMGLALDEQFF. The CDR3 nucleotides are TGTGCCAGCAGCTTAATGGGACTAGCGTTAGATGAGCAGTTCTTC.